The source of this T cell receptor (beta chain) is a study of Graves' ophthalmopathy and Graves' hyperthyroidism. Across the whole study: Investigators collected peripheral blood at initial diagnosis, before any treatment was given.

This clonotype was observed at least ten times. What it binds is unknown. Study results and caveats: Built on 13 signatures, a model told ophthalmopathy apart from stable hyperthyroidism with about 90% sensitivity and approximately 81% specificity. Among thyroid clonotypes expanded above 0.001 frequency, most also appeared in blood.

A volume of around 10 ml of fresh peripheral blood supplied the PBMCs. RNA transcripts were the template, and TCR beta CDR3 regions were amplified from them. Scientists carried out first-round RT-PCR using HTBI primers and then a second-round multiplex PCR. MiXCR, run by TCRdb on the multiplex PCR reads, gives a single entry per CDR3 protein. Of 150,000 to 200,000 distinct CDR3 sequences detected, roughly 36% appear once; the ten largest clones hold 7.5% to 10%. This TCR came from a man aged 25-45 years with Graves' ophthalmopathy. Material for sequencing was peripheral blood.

The CDR3 sequence: CASSPTGLQRGEQYF. CDR3 sequence (DNA): TGTGCCAGCAGTCCCACGGGCCTACAGAGAGGCGAGCAGTACTTC. The V and J genes are TRBV27 and TRBJ2-7, with D unresolved. V lost 5 bases to trimming and J lost 6 bases, with 20 bases between them. This CDR3 is built from 15 residues. Per germline, CDR1 MNHEY and CDR2 SMNVEV (reference sequence).